The rows below give T cell receptor beta chains drawn from one sample of a study of a mutant IDH1 vaccine in newly diagnosed glioma. For these receptors, no antigen is known. TCRdb keeps only in-frame clones here, not all; method: immunoSEQ multiplex PCR. The table includes 58,000 or so clones, more than 75% detected once. The starting material was PBMCs, obtained from a glioma patient whose treatment included an IDH1 peptide vaccine. These receptor sequences come from a man in his forties or fifties with glioma. The CDR3 runs from the conserved cysteine through the conserved F or W. Each record gives: V gene, clone size, CDR3 length, D gene, J gene, CDR3 protein, CDR3 DNA. D genes are given only for firm matches. Where a row states a size, it is once, few, many or the class of an expanded clone; other rows omit it.

>TRBV7-9|NA|13|NA|TRBJ2-7
CASSLAGTYEQYF
TGTGCCAGCAGCTTAGCAGGGACCTACGAGCAGTACTTC
>TRBV27|NA|13|NA|TRBJ2-7
CASSFGAAYEQYF
TGTGCCAGCAGTTTCGGGGCGGCCTACGAGCAGTACTTC
>TRBV2|NA|12|NA|TRBJ1-5
CASSEPNQPQHF
TGTGCCAGCAGTGAACCCAATCAGCCCCAGCATTTT
>TRBV29-1|NA|12|NA|TRBJ2-5
CSVPSFRETQYF
TGCAGCGTACCCTCGTTTCGAGAGACCCAGTACTTC
>TRBV7-2|NA|13|NA|TRBJ1-3
CASSGSSGNTIYF
TGTGCCAGCAGCGGGTCCTCTGGAAACACCATATATTTT
>TRBV5-1|NA|15|NA|TRBJ2-1
CASSLGGRADNEQFF
TGCGCCAGCAGCTTGGGGGGAAGGGCCGACAATGAGCAGTTCTTC
>TRBV19|NA|15|NA|TRBJ1-1
CASSRPTGSNTEAFF
TGTGCCAGTAGCCGCCCAACAGGGTCCAACACTGAAGCTTTCTTT
>TRBV12-2|NA|18|NA|TRBJ2-7
CASRLAPSQGQGTYEQYF
TGTGCAAGTCGCTTAGCCCCGAGTCAGGGACAGGGGACCTACGAGCAGTACTTC
>TRBV19|once|13|NA|TRBJ1-4
CASSPGRVAKLFF
TGTGCCAGTAGTCCAGGACGGGTGGCAAAACTGTTTTTT
>TRBV5-1|NA|14|TRBD1|TRBJ1-1
CASSSERGGLEAFF
TGCGCCAGCAGCTCGGAACGAGGGGGCCTTGAAGCTTTCTTT
>TRBV4-1|NA|14|NA|TRBJ1-1
CASSQDVANTEAFF
TGCGCCAGCAGCCAAGATGTGGCGAACACTGAAGCTTTCTTT
>TRBV5-6|NA|12|NA|TRBJ2-1
CASSLGLDEQFF
TGTGCCAGCAGCTTGGGGCTGGATGAGCAGTTCTTC
>TRBV5-5|NA|14|NA|TRBJ2-3
CASSFRQGRDTQYF
TGTGCCAGCAGCTTTCGGCAGGGCAGAGATACGCAGTATTTT
>TRBV10-3|NA|14|NA|TRBJ2-7
CAISDDPSSYEQYF
TGTGCCATCAGTGATGACCCGAGCTCCTACGAGCAGTACTTC
>TRBV5-1|NA|16|TRBD2|TRBJ2-5
CASSLLAGAGKETQYF
TGCGCCAGCAGCTTATTAGCGGGAGCAGGGAAAGAGACCCAGTACTTC
>TRBV4-3|NA|19|TRBD2|TRBJ2-5
CASSQEWGGVAGTQETQYF
TGCGCCAGCAGCCAAGAGTGGGGTGGGGTAGCGGGCACCCAAGAGACCCAGTACTTC
>TRBV18|NA|11|NA|TRBJ2-5
CASSPQETQYF
TGTGCCAGCTCACCCCAAGAGACCCAGTACTTC
>TRBV7-2|NA|16|TRBD2|TRBJ2-5
CASGGLAGAKGETQYF
TGTGCCAGCGGTGGACTAGCGGGCGCTAAGGGGGAGACCCAGTACTTC
>TRBV9|once|17|TRBD2|TRBJ2-3
CASSVGLAGLMGDTQYF
TGTGCCAGCAGCGTAGGGTTAGCGGGCTTAATGGGAGATACGCAGTATTTT
>TRBV27|once|17|NA|TRBJ2-5
CASSYYPQPRGQETQYF
TGTGCCAGCAGTTACTACCCCCAACCCCGGGGGCAAGAGACCCAGTACTTC
>TRBV6-6|NA|15|NA|TRBJ1-4
CASSYSPPPGEKLFF
TGTGCCAGCAGTTACAGCCCGCCTCCGGGGGAAAAACTGTTTTTT
>TRBV7-9|NA|15|NA|TRBJ1-4
CASSSLIATNEKLFF
TGTGCCAGCAGCTCCCTCATTGCAACTAATGAAAAACTGTTTTTT
>TRBV19|NA|14|NA|TRBJ2-1
CASSGRGVGNEQFF
TGTGCCAGTAGTGGGCGAGGAGTTGGCAATGAGCAGTTCTTC
>TRBV10-3|few|14|NA|TRBJ1-2
CAISEPQMNYGYTF
TGTGCCATCAGTGAGCCGCAGATGAATTATGGCTACACCTTC
>TRBV5-4|NA|15|NA|TRBJ2-6
CASSSGSGGANVLTF
TGTGCCAGCAGTTCGGGTTCGGGTGGGGCCAACGTCCTGACTTTC
>TRBV27|NA|15|TRBD2|TRBJ2-7
CASWDAGANSYEQYF
TGTGCCAGCTGGGATGCGGGAGCGAACTCCTACGAGCAGTACTTC
>TRBV4-1|NA|17|NA|TRBJ2-6
CASSLSQQRSGANVLTF
TGCGCCAGCAGCCTGAGCCAACAACGCTCTGGGGCCAACGTCCTGACTTTC
>TRBV5-5|NA|14|TRBD2|TRBJ2-2
CASTQREDTGELFF
TGTGCCAGCACCCAGCGGGAGGACACCGGGGAGCTGTTTTTT
>TRBV11-2|NA|15|NA|TRBJ2-7
CASSLEAARTYEQYF
TGTGCCAGCAGCTTAGAGGCAGCTCGCACTTACGAGCAGTACTTC
>TRBV5-1|NA|13|NA|TRBJ1-1
CASAGGVGTEAFF
TGCGCCAGCGCTGGGGGGGTAGGTACTGAAGCTTTCTTT
>TRBV7-2|NA|13|NA|TRBJ2-7
CASSLVGTAEQYF
TGTGCCAGCAGCTTAGTTGGGACGGCCGAGCAGTACTTC
>TRBV14|NA|16|TRBD2|TRBJ2-1
CASSQRWTSGYNEQFF
TGTGCCAGCAGCCAGCGGTGGACTAGCGGCTACAATGAGCAGTTCTTC
>TRBV5-6|NA|15|NA|TRBJ2-3
CASRPAGASTDTQYF
TGTGCCAGCAGGCCTGCTGGGGCTAGCACAGATACGCAGTATTTT
>TRBV5-1|NA|15|TRBD1|TRBJ1-5
CASSPDGQGGQPQHF
TGCGCCAGCAGCCCGGACGGACAGGGTGGTCAGCCCCAGCATTTT
>TRBV5-4|NA|14|NA|TRBJ1-1
CASSAQTGNTEAFF
TGTGCCAGCAGCGCTCAAACGGGGAACACTGAAGCTTTCTTT
>TRBV6-5|NA|15|NA|TRBJ1-3
CASSYELSSGNTIYF
TGTGCCAGCAGTTACGAGCTCTCCTCTGGAAACACCATATATTTT
>TRBV19|NA|14|NA|TRBJ2-7
CASSLSSDSYEQYF
TGTGCCAGTAGTTTATCCAGTGACTCCTACGAGCAGTACTTC
>TRBV6-6|once|14|NA|TRBJ2-7
CASSYSGPPYEQYF
TGTGCCAGCAGTTACTCAGGCCCGCCGTACGAGCAGTACTTC
>TRBV7-3|once|17|TRBD1|TRBJ2-1
CASSLGAGGRGGDEQFF
TGTGCCAGCAGCTTAGGCGCAGGGGGCAGGGGAGGCGATGAGCAGTTCTTC
>TRBV19|NA|13|NA|TRBJ1-2
CASSPRRGEFYTF
TGTGCCAGTAGCCCCCGGCGGGGGGAGTTCTACACCTTC
>TRBV7-6|NA|15|TRBD2|TRBJ2-7
CASSLEGLAAYEQYF
TGTGCCAGCAGCTTAGAAGGACTAGCGGCATACGAGCAGTACTTC
>TRBV19|NA|10|NA|TRBJ1-2
CASSRYGYTF
TGTGCCAGTAGTCGGTATGGCTACACCTTC
>TRBV5-8|NA|14|NA|TRBJ1-5
CASSGLGGDQPQHF
TGTGCCAGCAGCGGACTGGGAGGGGATCAGCCCCAGCATTTT
>TRBV10-3|NA|15|TRBD1|TRBJ1-1
CAISAQGADATEAFF
TGTGCCATCAGTGCACAGGGGGCTGATGCCACTGAAGCTTTCTTT
>TRBV7-2|NA|13|NA|TRBJ2-7
CASSLVQQDEQYF
TGTGCCAGCAGCTTAGTCCAACAAGACGAGCAGTACTTC
>TRBV2|NA|13|TRBD2|TRBJ2-7
CASSGGLGYEQYF
TGTGCCAGCAGTGGGGGACTAGGCTACGAGCAGTACTTC
>TRBV10-3|NA|13|NA|TRBJ2-7
CAISVGESYEQYF
TGTGCCATCAGTGTTGGGGAGTCCTACGAGCAGTACTTC
>TRBV27|NA|14|NA|TRBJ2-6
CASSPSSGANVLTF
TGTGCCAGCAGTCCAAGCTCTGGGGCCAACGTCCTGACTTTC
>TRBV28|NA|16|NA|TRBJ2-2
CASSPPGLSDTGELFF
TGTGCCAGCAGTCCGCCGGGACTGTCCGACACCGGGGAGCTGTTTTTT
>TRBV7-8|once|15|NA|TRBJ2-5
CASSLGSLTQETQYF
TGTGCCAGCAGCTTAGGCAGCCTTACGCAAGAGACCCAGTACTTC
>TRBV2|NA|17|TRBD2|TRBJ2-2
CASSPIGLAGNTGELFF
TGTGCCAGCAGTCCAATAGGACTAGCGGGGAACACCGGGGAGCTGTTTTTT
>TRBV5-4|NA|15|TRBD1|TRBJ2-7
CASSLGGQGRSEQYF
TGTGCCAGCAGCTTGGGAGGACAGGGCCGGAGCGAGCAGTACTTC
>TRBV5-1|NA|15|NA|TRBJ1-4
CASRRAWSGSEKLFF
TGCGCCAGCAGACGGGCCTGGTCAGGGAGTGAAAAACTGTTTTTT
>TRBV7-8|NA|15|TRBD1|TRBJ2-5
CASSSQGPVKETQYF
TGTGCCAGCAGCTCACAGGGGCCGGTAAAGGAGACCCAGTACTTC
>TRBV28|NA|14|NA|TRBJ1-1
CASSVDRMNTEAFF
TGTGCCAGCAGCGTAGACAGAATGAACACTGAAGCTTTCTTT